The clone carrying this T cell receptor beta chain has just one count. Original processing notes: Estimation of nucleated cell counts relied on the amplification of reference gene primers. Sequenced by immunoSEQ multiplex PCR; TCRdb stores in-frame clones only, minus some. That table gives V, J and clone size, and the DNA gave D and trimming. Of about 480,000 clones listed, roughly nine tenths were seen once; the top ten hold around 1.8%. Ages ranged from about 18 to 100 years, with residence in 24 US areas. Researchers sorted participants into cohorts using their self-reported clinical history. The data stem from a study of blood T cell repertoires in COVID-19. Background on the study: The cDNA or gDNA used as material had been derived from T cells, B-cell-depleted T cells, or PBMCs.

V gave up 7 bases and J gave up 5 bases, with 9 bases separating them. Germline V gives CDR1 SGHTA, CDR2 FQGNSA. The CDR3 extends over 13 amino acids. The TCR sequence derives from a woman aged 18-29 years with acute COVID-19. Material for sequencing was PBMCs or T cells enriched from blood (not recorded which). The chain couples TRBV7-2 to TRBJ1-6; D uncertain. As DNA, the CDR3 is TGTGCCAGCAATTTTCAGAATAATTCACCCCTCCACTTT. Protein product: CASNFQNNSPLHF.